This T cell receptor beta chain was retrieved from a study of CD8 T cells in ankylosing spondylitis. The study, taken as a whole, reports: Roughly eight highly homologous variants made up a TCR beta motif that seemed to typify ankylosing spondylitis blood.

Germline V gene lookup returns CDR1 SGHAT and CDR2 FQNNGV. V lost 5 bases, J lost 5 bases, and 19 bases lay in between. The CDR3 length is 16 residues. A note on this clonotype: Antigen: not known.

Quantitative 5'-RACE with molecular barcodes generated TCR beta libraries. TCRdb re-analysed the 5' RACE reads in MiXCR, keeping a single row per CDR3 protein. This sample yields hundreds of thousands of distinct CDR3 sequences, of which roughly 24% are seen a single time; around 6.3% belongs to the top ten. V is TRBV11-2 and J is TRBJ2-1, with unresolved D. The receptor's source is a male donor with ankylosing spondylitis or in good health (not recorded which). The sample was blood, either unsorted or a sorted T cell fraction (not recorded which). The CDR3: CASSPPQPRYDNEQFF. The CDR3 DNA reads TGTGCCAGCAGCCCCCCGCAACCTCGGTACGACAATGAGCAGTTCTTC.